This TCR beta chain was captured in a study of T cell responses to AZD1222 COVID-19 vaccine. Study-wide results and limits: Sampled repertoires all dated from after the peak T cell response.

Sequencing was performed with immunoSEQ multiplex PCR; in TCRdb, only in-frame clones are kept and a portion is missing. The repertoire holds around 140,000 clones, with 75% to 90% as singletons. Comments on this clone: What it recognizes is unknown.

This clonotype was sampled from an adult in good health. The sample in question was peripheral blood, obtained on day 0 of AZD1222 vaccination.

The CDR3 reads CASRRGGPGTTEAFF. As DNA, the CDR3 is TGTGCCAGCCGTCGGGGGGGTCCCGGCACCACTGAAGCTTTCTTT. The V gene is TRBV6-5, the J gene TRBJ1-1; D might be TRBD1 (5 bases). Germline V gene lookup returns CDR1 MNHEY and CDR2 SVGAGI. Trimming pared 8 bases from V and 4 bases from J, leaving 20 bases between. This CDR3 is 15 amino acids long.